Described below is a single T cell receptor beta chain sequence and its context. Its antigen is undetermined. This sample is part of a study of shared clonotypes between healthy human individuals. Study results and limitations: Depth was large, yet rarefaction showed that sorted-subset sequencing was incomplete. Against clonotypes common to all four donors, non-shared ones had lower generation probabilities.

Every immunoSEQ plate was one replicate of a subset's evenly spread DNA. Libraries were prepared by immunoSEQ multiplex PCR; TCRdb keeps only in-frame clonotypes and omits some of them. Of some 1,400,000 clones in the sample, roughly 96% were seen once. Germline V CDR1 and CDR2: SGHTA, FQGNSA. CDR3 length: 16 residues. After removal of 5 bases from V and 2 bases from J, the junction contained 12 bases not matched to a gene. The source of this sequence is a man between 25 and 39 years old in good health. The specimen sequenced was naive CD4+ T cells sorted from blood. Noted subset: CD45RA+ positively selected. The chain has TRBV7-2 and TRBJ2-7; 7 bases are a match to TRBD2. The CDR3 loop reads CASSQRGEGRPYEQYF. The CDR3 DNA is TGTGCCAGCAGCCAACGGGGGGAGGGCCGCCCCTACGAGCAGTACTTC.